This entry is about one TCR beta chain. Its matching antigen is unknown. This record comes from a study of T cell repertoires in cytomegalovirus infection. Overall study: The public TCR beta signatures pointed to both CMV infection and matching HLA type.

This CDR3 comprises 11 residues. CDR1 and CDR2 (germline): ENHRY, SYGVKD. Trimming stripped 6 bases from V and 6 bases from J, with 8 bases between. TCRdb fed the reads into MiXCR, producing one record per CDR3 protein. The sample lists about 770,000 distinct CDR3 sequences; just under 30% were seen once. Study-level results: Carriers of CMV plus the relevant HLA were identified by cumulative public TCR beta family frequency. The ex vivo response was dominated by HLA-C-restricted CMV-specific TCR beta clonotypes.

Sequences were derived from cultured CD8+ T cells from PBMCs, sampled from culture after CMV antigen stimulation. The chain employs TRBV10-3 and TRBJ1-1; a possible D gene is TRBD1 (5 bases). This receptor was obtained from a human donor in good health (CMV status not recorded). Some clones in this sample may be carry-over from other donors' samples. The CDR3 protein is CAIRRGAEAFF. The CDR3, as DNA: TGTGCCATCAGGAGGGGTGCTGAAGCTTTCTTT.